Here is one TCR beta chain with its context. The antigen is unknown. Recipients boosted at about 4 weeks or about 12 weeks are pooled. The repertoire was sequenced with immunoSEQ multiplex PCR; TCRdb's copy has only in-frame clones and lacks some. In the table there are about 31,000 clones, 88% of which are singletons. Germline loops: CDR1 KGHSH, CDR2 LQKENI. The V end lost 4 bases, the J end lost 0 bases, and 13 bases lay between the germline ends. The CDR3 spans 16 residues. The sample is drawn from a study of T cell responses to AZD1222 COVID-19 vaccine. Study-wide points: Mostly white British, mostly female donors; authors suggested clonal diversity may be underestimated. The study identified only a handful of AZD1222 recipients as seropositive at baseline.

The material was peripheral blood, obtained 28 days after the second AZD1222 dose. The source of this sequence is an adult who received the AZD1222 COVID-19 vaccine. The chain has TRBV18 and TRBJ2-1; TRBD1 is a possible D gene (6 bases). CDR3 amino acids: CASSHSQGSSYNEQFF. The CDR3 nucleotides are TGTGCCAGCTCACATTCTCAGGGGTCCTCCTACAATGAGCAGTTCTTC.